These 18 T cell receptor beta chains originate from one sample sequenced in a study of Ad26.COV2.S vaccination and SARS-CoV-2 variants. The table came from immunoSEQ multiplex PCR; TCRdb's copy has only in-frame clones and leaves some out. The sample shows about 680,000 clones, around 90% of them seen only once. Noted treatment: about 20 received Ad26.COV2.S at low or high dose, single or two shots; roughly 5 received placebo; per-sample allocation not given. Specimens were obtained on day 63 following the first vaccine or placebo injection. This specimen consisted of peripheral blood, obtained in a trial of Ad26.COV2.S vaccine versus placebo. The source of these receptors is a person aged 18-60 years who received the Ad26.COV2.S COVID-19 vaccine or a placebo.

V usage is TRBV3-1 (or the pseudogene TRBV3-2) and J usage is TRBJ1-4; 8 bases agree with TRBD1. V shed 2 bases and J 7 bases; nucleotides not matched to a gene: 6. There are 15 residues in the CDR3. CDR1 and CDR2 (germline): LGHDT, YNNKEL (reference sequence). The chain's CDR3 is CASSQRQGASEKLFF. The CDR3 DNA reads TGTGCCAGCAGCCAACGTCAGGGGGCAAGTGAAAAACTGTTTTTT.

This sequence joins TRBV11-1 and TRBJ2-5; possible D gene TRBD2, 6 bases. The germline V gene has CDR1 SGHAT and CDR2 FQDESV (reference sequence). The CDR3 is made up of 14 amino acids. V was shortened by 3 bases and J by 5 bases, with 13 bases between the two germline ends. CDR3 sequence: CASSFPGAGETQYF. The CDR3 DNA reads as TGTGCCAGCAGCTTTCCCGGGGCGGGGGAGACCCAGTACTTC.

This chain connects TRBV3-1 (or the pseudogene TRBV3-2) to TRBJ2-5; D uncertain. The CDR3 contains 14 residues. The V end was cut by 0 bases, the J end by 1 base, with 6 bases between. Germline V CDR1 and CDR2: LGHDT, YNNKEL (reference sequence). The CDR3 bases are TGTGCCAGCAGCCAAGACTACAGCCAAGAGACCCAGTACTTC. It yields the protein CASSQDYSQETQYF.

The chain has TRBV5-1 and TRBJ2-1, with 8 nucleotides matching TRBD1. Germline loops: CDR1 SGHRS, CDR2 YFSETQ. Trimming at V came to 0 bases and at J to 2 bases, leaving 1 base not matched to a gene. The CDR3 extends over 15 amino acids. CDR3 in amino acids: CASSLVQGAYNEQFF. CDR3 DNA sequence: TGCGCCAGCAGCTTGGTACAGGGGGCCTACAATGAGCAGTTCTTC.

The chain employs TRBV30 and TRBJ2-3, with 11 nucleotides matching TRBD2. Per the germline V gene, CDR1 is GTSNPN and CDR2 is SVGIG (reference sequence). This CDR3 contains 14 residues. After removal of 4 bases from V and 11 bases from J, the junction contained 11 bases not matched to a gene. The CDR3 spells CAWTLAGGPGRQYF. The CDR3, as DNA: TGTGCCTGGACCCTAGCGGGAGGTCCGGGCAGGCAGTATTTT.

V gene TRBV6-2 or TRBV6-3 combines with J gene TRBJ2-5; D gene unclear. Germline V CDR1 and CDR2: MNHEY, SVGEGT. Trimming took 2 bases from V and 7 from J, leaving 14 bases between them. The CDR3 runs to 14 residues. The CDR3 loop is CASSYQDPIGTQYF. CDR3 sequence (DNA): TGTGCCAGCAGTTACCAGGACCCGATCGGGACCCAGTACTTC.

This clone came up a few times. The chain employs TRBV6-4 and TRBJ1-2; D call uncertain. V lost 3 bases and J 7 bases, leaving 12 bases between the germline ends. Germline V CDR1 and CDR2: MRHNA, SNTAGT. This CDR3 has 13 amino acids. Here the CDR3 DNA reads TGTGCCAGCAGTGAGACTTTGCTAAGTGGCTACACCTTC. This translates into CASSETLLSGYTF.

V gene TRBV18 combines with J gene TRBJ2-2; D is ambiguous. This CDR3 has 16 amino acids. V shed 3 bases and J shed 0 bases, with 11 bases lying between them. Germline V gives CDR1 KGHSH, CDR2 LQKENI. The CDR3 region is CASSPIQTSNTGELFF. CDR3 bases: TGTGCCAGCTCACCTATCCAGACATCGAACACCGGGGAGCTGTTTTTT.

This clone was observed a few times. The chain has TRBV6-4 and TRBJ1-2; no clear D gene. CDR1 MRHNA and CDR2 SNTAGT come from the germline V gene. CDR3 length: 13 residues. The V gene lost 3 bases and the J gene lost 4 bases, with 9 bases spanning the gap. The CDR3 region is CASSEGLGYGYTF. The CDR3 DNA sequence: TGTGCCAGCAGTGAAGGGTTAGGCTATGGCTACACCTTC.

The rearrangement links TRBV27 to TRBJ1-1, with D uncertain. V was pared by 3 bases and J by 6 bases, with 14 bases between. Germline V CDR1 and CDR2: MNHEY, SMNVEV (reference sequence). The CDR3 extends over 14 amino acids. CDR3 DNA: TGTGCCAGCAGTTTTTACGGGGTGTTGGCTGAAGCTTTCTTT. Amino acids: CASSFYGVLAEAFF.

This clone was found once. The chain employs TRBV3-1 (or the pseudogene TRBV3-2) and TRBJ2-2; D call uncertain. Germline CDR1 is LGHDT and CDR2 is YNNKEL (reference sequence). The V end lost 3 bases, the J end lost 2 bases, and 13 bases lay between the germline ends. The CDR3 extends over 16 amino acids. CDR3 amino acids: CASSHNRAGNTGELFF. CDR3 coding DNA: TGTGCCAGCAGCCATAACCGGGCAGGCAACACCGGGGAGCTGTTTTTT.

This clone has only a few counts. This rearrangement joins TRBV19 to TRBJ1-1; D is undetermined. The germline gives CDR1 LNHDA, CDR2 SQIVND (reference sequence). Trimming stripped 6 bases from V and 1 base from J, with 18 bases between. The CDR3 length is 16 residues. The CDR3 DNA sequence: TGTGCCAGTAGCCATAACGGGATAAACGCGAACACTGAAGCTTTCTTT. This codes for CASSHNGINANTEAFF.

This clone was recorded only once. The rearrangement joins TRBV19 to TRBJ1-6; 7 bases fit TRBD1. With 8 bases clipped from V and 6 bases from J, the junction kept 19 bases outside the gene matches. The germline V gene encodes CDR1 LNHDA and CDR2 SQIVND (reference sequence). The CDR3 length is 18 residues. This CDR3 is CASPTHGDSRSSNSPLHF. CDR3 sequence (DNA): TGTGCCAGTCCAACTCATGGGGACAGCAGGAGCTCTAATTCACCCCTCCACTTT.

The chain links TRBV5-8 to TRBJ2-5; 12 bases agree with TRBD2. V was clipped by 4 bases and J by 2 bases; unmatched bases: 6. The CDR3 runs 16 residues. Germline V lookup: CDR1 SGHTS, CDR2 YDEGEE. This CDR3 is CASSRGLAGRQETQYF. CDR3 nucleotide sequence: TGTGCCAGCAGCCGCGGACTAGCGGGGCGACAAGAGACCCAGTACTTC.

This chain uses TRBV5-4 with TRBJ2-3; D remains unclear. Trimming cost V 4 bases and J 0 bases, with 9 bases left between them. Per germline, CDR1 SGHNT and CDR2 YYREEE (reference sequence). This CDR3 spans 14 amino acids. The CDR3 coding sequence is TGTGCCAGCAGCCCGGTTCTTAGCACAGATACGCAGTATTTT. Its translation: CASSPVLSTDTQYF.

The rearrangement joins TRBV6-6 to TRBJ2-6, with D uncertain. Germline assignment: CDR1 MNHNY and CDR2 SVGAGI (reference sequence). The CDR3 has 14 amino acids. Trimming pared 7 bases from V and 0 bases from J, leaving 7 bases between. CDR3 residues: CASKENSGANVLTF. CDR3 sequence (DNA): TGTGCCAGCAAGGAGAACTCTGGGGCCAACGTCCTGACTTTC.

CDR3 in DNA: TGTGCCAGCAGCTCAGGACAGGGGTGGATGTTTGGGCAGTACTTC. It encodes CASSSGQGWMFGQYF. The chain couples TRBV11-2 to TRBJ2-7; 9 positions agree with TRBD1. The CDR3 runs to 15 residues. The germline CDR1 and CDR2 sequences are SGHAT and FQNNGV. V shed 4 bases, J shed 9 bases, and the junction held 13 bases outside the gene matches.

This chain links TRBV3-1 (or the pseudogene TRBV3-2) with TRBJ1-1, with 9 bases identical to TRBD1. CDR3 size: 15 residues. Germline values: CDR1 LGHDT, CDR2 YNNKEL (reference sequence). With 5 bases clipped from V and 1 base from J, the junction kept 5 bases outside the gene matches. This chain's CDR3 is CASSSGQGGNTEAFF. The DNA of the CDR3 is TGTGCCAGCAGCTCGGGACAGGGCGGGAACACTGAAGCTTTCTTT.